Each of the 15 T cell receptor beta chains below was sequenced from the same sample in a study of vaccination effects on CD4 cells after COVID-19. Antigen specificity for these receptors is unknown. ViraFEST expansion of antigen-specific CD4+ T cells with viral peptide pools preceded sequencing. Once cultured for roughly ten days, the cells underwent separation to obtain CD4+ T cells. Vaccine administered to participants consisted of two doses of either BNT162b2 or mRNA-1273. Assay: immunoSEQ multiplex PCR; the TCRdb copy retains only in-frame clones and omits some. The sample holds about 50,000 clones, about 76% seen once. The sequencing used CD4+ T cells from PBMCs cultured with HCoV-OC43 spike peptides, collected after COVID-19 vaccination. Subset given: HCoV-OC43 spike overlapping peptide pool stimulation. The receptors were sampled from a human donor who received a COVID-19 vaccine.

This clone was picked up a small number of times. The V gene is TRBV5-1, the J gene TRBJ2-5; 11 bases agree with TRBD1. This CDR3 has 15 amino acids. Trimming at V came to 4 bases and at J to 3 bases, leaving 5 bases not matched to a gene. Germline lookup yields CDR1 SGHRS and CDR2 YFSETQ. The CDR3 is CASSRWTGGEETQYF. The CDR3 DNA is TGCGCCAGCAGCCGCTGGACAGGGGGCGAAGAGACCCAGTACTTC.

In this sample, this clone turned up a few times. The CDR3 loop is CASSESGRVKLFF. CDR3 DNA sequence: TGTGCCAGCAGTGAATCAGGGAGGGTAAAACTGTTTTTT. The chain couples TRBV2 to TRBJ1-4; possible D gene TRBD1, 5 bases. CDR1 SNHLY and CDR2 FYNNEI come from the germline V gene. This CDR3 has 13 residues. Trimming removed 2 bases from V and 10 bases from J, with 11 bases in between.

This chain uses TRBV11-2 with TRBJ2-2; weak D call: TRBD2 (7 bases). Germline-derived CDR1 and CDR2 are SGHAT and FQNNGV. The ends were cut back, 4 bases at V and 1 base at J, with 13 bases in the middle. The CDR3 has 16 residues. The CDR3 coding sequence is TGTGCCAGCAGCTGGGGGGCTAGCGGGAACACCGGGGAGCTGTTTTTT. It codes for CASSWGASGNTGELFF.

CDR3: CAISESWGLLGTYEQYF. For the CDR3, the DNA is TGTGCCATCAGTGAGTCGTGGGGACTTCTCGGGACCTACGAGCAGTACTTC. The chain has TRBV10-3 and TRBJ2-7; D may be TRBD2 (6 bases). Germline values: CDR1 ENHRY, CDR2 SYGVKD. The length of the CDR3 is 17 residues. Trimming took off 0 bases at V and 2 bases at J, with 17 bases between the two ends.

This clone appeared a few times. The chain recombines TRBV30 with TRBJ1-5; D may be TRBD1 (6 bases). V lost 2 bases and J 4 bases, leaving 18 bases between the germline ends. CDR3 length: 16 residues. Germline values: CDR1 GTSNPN, CDR2 SVGIG (reference sequence). CDR3 protein: CAWSRGLGSRNQPQHF. The DNA of the CDR3 is TGTGCCTGGAGTAGGGGGTTGGGGTCTCGGAATCAGCCCCAGCATTTT. The full variable domain, completed using reference TRBV30 and TRBJ1-5, is SQTIHQWPATLVQPVGSPLSLECTVEGTSNPNLYWYRQAAGRGLQLLFYSVGIGQISSEVPQNLSASRPQDRQFILSSKKLLLSDSGFYLCAWSRGLGSRNQPQHFGDGTRLSIL.

The chain joins TRBV2 to TRBJ2-3; TRBD2 matches at 11 bases. This CDR3 comprises 16 residues. V lost 6 bases, J lost 6 bases, and 11 bases stayed unmatched. Per the germline V gene, CDR1 is SNHLY and CDR2 is FYNNEI. CDR3 coding DNA: TGTGCCAGCAGGCGTACTAGCGGGGGCCCAGGTGATACGCAGTATTTT. Translated, it gives CASRRTSGGPGDTQYF.

The rearrangement uses TRBV5-5 and TRBJ2-1; 7 bases are a match to TRBD2. Trimming at V came to 4 bases and at J to 3 bases, leaving 13 bases not matched to a gene. The CDR3 consists of 17 residues. CDR1 and CDR2 (germline): SGHKS, YYEKEE (reference sequence). Here the CDR3 DNA reads TGTGCCAGCAGCGGGGAGGGAAGACCTGTCCGCTACAATGAGCAGTTCTTC. This codes for CASSGEGRPVRYNEQFF.

The rearrangement uses TRBV4-2 and TRBJ2-1; D possibly corresponds to TRBD2 (6 bases). V was clipped by 3 bases and J by 8 bases, with 17 bases between them. Germline CDR1 LGHNA, CDR2 YNFKEQ. The CDR3 length is 15 residues. CDR3 residues: CASSQEKTSFDEQFF. For the CDR3, the DNA is TGTGCCAGCAGCCAGGAAAAGACTAGTTTCGATGAGCAGTTCTTC.

This clone was seen only a few times. V and J are TRBV10-3 and TRBJ1-6; 9 bases align to TRBD1. With 4 bases clipped from V and 3 bases from J, the junction kept 4 bases outside the gene matches. CDR1 is ENHRY, CDR2 SYGVKD, per germline. CDR3 length equals 16 residues. In DNA form, the CDR3 reads TGTGCCATCAGTGCGGGACAGGGCAACTATAATTCACCCCTCCACTTT. It is translated as CAISAGQGNYNSPLHF.

The V call is TRBV4-2, the J call TRBJ1-5, with 9 bases identical to TRBD1. CDR1 LGHNA and CDR2 YNFKEQ come from the germline V gene. The CDR3 contains 17 residues. With 3 bases clipped from V and 2 bases from J, the junction kept 8 bases outside the gene matches. The CDR3 DNA is TGTGCCAGCAGCCAGGGACAGGGAAGTAGCGGCAATCAGCCCCAGCATTTT. The encoded protein is CASSQGQGSSGNQPQHF.

The gene calls are TRBV13 and TRBJ1-5, with D uncertain. The CDR3 has 13 amino acids. Germline CDR1 is PRHDT and CDR2 is FYEKMQ (reference sequence). Deletions cut 8 bases from V and 7 bases from J, with 15 bases between. This CDR3 reads CASSPGWAQPQHF. The CDR3 DNA sequence: TGTGCCAGCTCCCCGGGGTGGGCGCAGCCCCAGCATTTT.

This clone has only a few counts. V usage is TRBV6-4 and J usage is TRBJ2-7; the match to TRBD2 covers 10 bases. The CDR3 is made up of 17 amino acids. The V gene end was trimmed by 6 bases and the J gene end by 6 bases; junction bases not matched to a gene: 17. From germline, CDR1 is MRHNA and CDR2 SNTAGT. The CDR3 sequence: CASSGGEAGGTLVEQYF. The CDR3 region has the DNA TGTGCCAGCAGCGGAGGCGAAGCGGGAGGGACCTTAGTCGAGCAGTACTTC.

This clone was detected once. The chain joins TRBV6-5 to TRBJ2-1, with TRBD2 matching 9 bases. The V gene's germline CDR1 is MNHEY and CDR2 SVGAGI. The CDR3 runs to 15 residues. Trimming at V came to 8 bases and at J to 6 bases, leaving 11 bases not matched to a gene. The CDR3 loop is CASSGRTSVFNEQFF. The CDR3 coding sequence is TGTGCCAGCTCCGGGCGGACTAGCGTATTCAATGAGCAGTTCTTC.

V and J are TRBV7-2 and TRBJ2-7, with D perhaps TRBD1 (5 bases). Between the trimmed V and J ends, which lost 2 bases and 3 bases, there was a span of 17 bases. CDR1 is SGHTA and CDR2 is FQGNSA in the germline V gene. CDR3 length: 16 amino acids. Here the CDR3 DNA reads TGTGCCAGCAGCTTAAGGGGCATGGGGCTCAACTACGAGCAGTACTTC. This encodes CASSLRGMGLNYEQYF. The variable domain in full, with the rest retrieved from reference TRBV7-2 and TRBJ2-7, is GAGVSQSPSNKVTEKGKDVELRCDPISGHTALYWYRQSLGQGLEFLIYFQGNSAPDKSGLPSDRFSAERTGGSVSTLTIQRTQQEDSAVYLCASSLRGMGLNYEQYFGPGTRLTVT.

This clone came up once. The chain recombines TRBV19 with TRBJ1-1; 9 nucleotides line up with TRBD1. V trimming: 6 bases; J trimming: 5 bases; junction bases outside the gene matches: 7. The CDR3 runs 14 residues. Germline CDR1 and CDR2: LNHDA and SQIVND (reference sequence). The CDR3 DNA sequence: TGTGCCAGTAGACAACAGGGGGCGGGGACTGAAGCTTTCTTT. Its translation: CASRQQGAGTEAFF.